One sample yielded the 16 T cell receptor beta chains listed below, sequenced in a study of cytomegalovirus exposure and HLA in healthy donors. PCR primers comprised 60 Vbeta and 13 Jbeta primers. Data came from immunoSEQ multiplex PCR; TCRdb stores just in-frame clones and leaves some out. The table records about 160,000 clones, about four fifths of them present only once. The specimen was PBMCs. These TCRs come from a male donor in good health and CMV-seropositive.

In this sample, this clone turned up a few times. The V call is TRBV28, the J call TRBJ1-4; a possible D gene is TRBD1 (6 bases). This CDR3 contains 15 residues. Germline V gene sequence: CDR1 MDHEN, CDR2 SYDVKM. The V end was cut by 6 bases, the J end by 7 bases, with 18 bases between. The CDR3 is CASSPNRVESEKLFF. CDR3 DNA: TGTGCCAGCAGCCCGAACAGGGTTGAGAGTGAAAAACTGTTTTTT.

The chain carries TRBV30 and TRBJ1-1; D is possibly TRBD1 (5 bases). This CDR3 region has 16 residues. The V end lost 2 bases, the J end lost 2 bases, and 18 bases lay between the germline ends. Germline V CDR1 and CDR2: GTSNPN, SVGIG (reference sequence). The CDR3 is CAWSPWTSTANTEAFF. The CDR3, as DNA: TGTGCCTGGAGTCCTTGGACCTCGACAGCAAACACTGAAGCTTTCTTT.

The rearrangement joins TRBV15 to TRBJ2-5, with D possibly matching TRBD2 (5 bases). Trimming removed 1 base from V and 7 bases from J, with 16 bases in between. The CDR3 runs to 15 residues. From germline, CDR1 is LNHNV and CDR2 YYDKDF (reference sequence). The CDR3 nucleotides are TGTGCCACCAGCAGAGTAACCAGCGGCCTGGGGACCCAGTACTTC. Amino acids: CATSRVTSGLGTQYF.

The chain combines TRBV6-1 with TRBJ1-5; D is unresolved. Between the trimmed V and J ends, which lost 4 bases and 3 bases, there was a span of 10 bases. Germline CDR1 reads MNHNS; CDR2 reads SASEGT. CDR3 size: 14 residues. CDR3: CASSVVELNQPQHF. Here the CDR3 DNA reads TGTGCCAGCAGTGTTGTCGAGCTCAATCAGCCCCAGCATTTT.

The J gene is TRBJ2-1, the V gene TRBV5-6; TRBD2 is a possible D gene (6 bases). CDR1 is SGHDT and CDR2 is YYEEEE in the germline V gene. The CDR3 contains 13 residues. Between the trimmed V and J ends, which lost 0 bases and 9 bases, there was a span of 10 bases. This chain's CDR3 is CASSLVGGSEQFF. The CDR3 nucleotides are TGTGCCAGCAGCTTGGTGGGGGGTAGTGAGCAGTTCTTC.

This chain connects TRBV6-6 to TRBJ2-7; 7 bases line up with TRBD2. The CDR3 has 15 residues. CDR1 and CDR2 (germline): MNHNY, SVGAGI (reference sequence). Trimming took 5 bases from V and 0 from J; bases not matched to a gene: 7. The CDR3 here is CASSPGAGPSYEQYF. CDR3 nucleotide sequence: TGTGCCAGCAGTCCCGGAGCGGGACCCTCCTACGAGCAGTACTTC.

The chain uses TRBV11-2 and TRBJ2-2, with D unclear. Trimming took 4 bases from V and 9 from J, leaving 15 bases between them. The CDR3 is 14 residues long. Germline V gene sequence: CDR1 SGHAT, CDR2 FQNNGV. The CDR3 DNA reads as TGTGCCAGCAGCTCTGACTCCTTCGATCGGGAGCTGTTTTTT. As protein: CASSSDSFDRELFF.

The rearrangement uses TRBV7-9 and TRBJ1-1, with D possibly TRBD1 on 5 matching bases. Deletions cut 5 bases from V and 0 bases from J, with 13 bases between. Germline values: CDR1 SEHNR, CDR2 FQNEAQ (reference sequence). CDR3 length: 15 amino acids. The DNA of the CDR3 is TGTGCCAGCAGCCCCAGACAGAGTATGAACACTGAAGCTTTCTTT. Residues: CASSPRQSMNTEAFF.

This chain links TRBV7-9 with TRBJ1-1; D remains ambiguous. V shed 7 bases and J shed 2 bases, with 8 bases lying between them. There are 12 residues in the CDR3. Looked up from germline, CDR1 is SEHNR and CDR2 is FQNEAQ (reference sequence). In DNA form, the CDR3 reads TGTGCCAGCAAACAGCCAAACACTGAAGCTTTCTTT. It codes for CASKQPNTEAFF.

The CDR3 protein is CANSSGNKGETQYF. Here the CDR3 DNA reads TGCGCCAACAGTTCCGGGAACAAAGGAGAGACCCAGTACTTC. The chain combines TRBV5-1 with TRBJ2-5, with a possible D match to TRBD2 (5 bases). The germline V gene encodes CDR1 SGHRS and CDR2 YFSETQ. The CDR3 is 14 amino acids. V was shortened by 9 bases and J by 4 bases, with 19 bases between the two germline ends.

V is TRBV7-6 and J is TRBJ1-2; unclear D gene. The CDR3 has 16 residues. Between the trimmed V and J ends, which lost 1 base and 4 bases, there was a span of 16 bases. The germline CDR1 and CDR2 sequences are SGHVS and FNYEAQ. CDR3 nucleotide sequence: TGTGCCAGCAGCTTAGGAGGGTTCGGCAGAGGCTATGGCTACACCTTC. Amino acid sequence: CASSLGGFGRGYGYTF.

This rearrangement joins TRBV30 to TRBJ2-5; no definite D call. The V gene's germline CDR1 is GTSNPN and CDR2 SVGIG (reference sequence). V gave up 2 bases and J gave up 5 bases, with 9 bases separating them. CDR3 size: 12 residues. The CDR3 here is CAWSPQTETQYF. For the CDR3, the DNA is TGTGCCTGGAGTCCACAGACCGAGACCCAGTACTTC.

The rearrangement links TRBV18 to TRBJ1-6; TRBD1 matches 9 bases. This CDR3 region has 16 residues. Trimming removed 2 bases from V and 6 bases from J; junction bases left unmatched: 5. In germline, CDR1 is KGHSH, CDR2 LQKENI. The chain's CDR3 is CASSPGTGSSNSPLHF. The CDR3, as DNA: TGTGCCAGCTCACCAGGGACAGGGAGTAGTAATTCACCCCTCCACTTT.

CDR3 amino acids: CAWTWREGGRGDTQYF. CDR3 sequence (DNA): TGTGCCTGGACATGGCGGGAGGGTGGTAGAGGAGATACGCAGTATTTT. The chain combines TRBV30 with TRBJ2-3; TRBD2 aligns across 9 bases. With 4 bases clipped from V and 5 bases from J, the junction kept 13 bases outside the gene matches. This CDR3 region has 16 residues. CDR1 and CDR2 (germline): GTSNPN, SVGIG (reference sequence).

The chain carries TRBV5-6 and TRBJ2-7; D possibly corresponds to TRBD2 (6 bases). The CDR3 has 14 residues. Trimming cost V 1 base and J 3 bases, with 11 bases left between them. The V gene's germline CDR1 is SGHDT and CDR2 YYEEEE. CDR3 residues: CASSLSGTGYEQYF. CDR3 nucleotides: TGTGCCAGCAGCTTGTCCGGGACTGGCTACGAGCAGTACTTC. The complete variable domain, with remaining parts taken from reference TRBV5-6 and TRBJ2-7, reads DAGVTQSPTHLIKTRGQQVTLRCSPKSGHDTVSWYQQALGQGPQFIFQYYEEEERQRGNFPDRFSGHQFPNYSSELNVNALLLGDSALYLCASSLSGTGYEQYFGPGTRLTVT.

This chain uses TRBV9 with TRBJ2-7, with 8 bases fitting TRBD2. Germline CDR1 is SGDLS and CDR2 is YYNGEE. The CDR3 totals 15 residues. The ends lost 4 bases at V and 4 bases at J; junction bases unmatched: 10. The CDR3 reads CASSPQRETLYEQYF. In DNA, the CDR3 is TGTGCCAGCAGCCCCCAGCGGGAGACCCTTTACGAGCAGTACTTC.